The rows below give T cell receptor beta chains drawn from one sample of a study of tumor-infiltrating lymphocytes in primary liver carcinoma. TCRdb re-called the multiplex PCR reads through MiXCR, storing one row per CDR3 protein. There are 190,000 or so distinct CDR3 sequences in the sample; less than 75% occur only once, and around 7.1% lies in the top ten. The sequenced sample was peripheral blood. Receptor source: a woman aged 55-70 years with primary liver carcinoma and hepatitis B virus infection. The conserved cysteine and the conserved F or W are not part of the CDR3 here. Fields, in order: CDR3 protein, V gene, D gene, clone size, J gene. D genes are given only for firm matches. The listing skips clone size in some rows; elsewhere it reads once, few, many or a size class.

VSSPKHGAVTDTQY | TRBV11-1 | - | - | TRBJ2-3
ASSLIYTGELF | TRBV28 | - | few | TRBJ2-2
ARTGGVYNEQF | TRBV10-1 | TRBD2 | few | TRBJ2-1
AWSVELGAEQF | TRBV30 | - | few | TRBJ2-1
ASSLQGSYNEQF | TRBV7-9 | - | many | TRBJ2-1
ASSLERNYSYT | TRBV11-2 | - | - | TRBJ1-2
ASSEYNGYTEAF | TRBV25-1 | - | - | TRBJ1-1
ASSPSSRYNEQF | TRBV11-2 | - | - | TRBJ2-1
ASSTRDGYNEQF | TRBV13 | - | many | TRBJ2-1
ASSGGLADTQY | TRBV7-3 | TRBD2 | - | TRBJ2-3
TSSQVLYGRYT | TRBV1 | - | - | TRBJ1-2
ANIPPGDSGAQYSYERY | TRBV6-5 | - | - | TRBJ2-7
ASSLDRYDNEQF | TRBV11-2 | - | many | TRBJ2-1
SVDLTKRGVTDTQY | TRBV29-1 | - | - | TRBJ2-3
ASSLVGPYEQY | TRBV11-2 | - | - | TRBJ2-7
ASSTNLYNEQF | TRBV14 | - | many | TRBJ2-1
ANSQDERNTEAF | TRBV4-2 | - | once | TRBJ1-1
ASSQNTGGFNSAPH | TRBV14 | TRBD1 | - | TRBJ1-6
ASSFGLAASTYTQY | TRBV11-3 | TRBD2 | - | TRBJ2-3